The T cell receptor beta chain described here comes from a study of chemoradiotherapy in HPV16-positive cancers. As for the study in general: Functional T-cell assays on a couple of HPV16-positive patients' cells defined candidate HPV-specific clones and common TCR motifs.

Findings and caveats of the study: Non-HPV-specific T cells did not expand in tumors during treatment, whereas candidate HPV-specific clones and E7-related motifs did.

TCRdb's copy holds only in-frame clones and misses some; the assay was immunoSEQ multiplex PCR. The sample carries over 20,000 clones, approximately 70% recorded once. The CDR3 loop spans 16 amino acids. The ends were cut back, 5 bases at V and 1 base at J, with 15 bases in the middle. CDR1 LNHNV and CDR2 YYDKDF come from the germline V gene (reference sequence). In its sample, this clone was seen a few times. Its specificity is not known. Sampling was conducted from a patient who underwent chemoradiotherapy. This chain joins TRBV15 and TRBJ1-5; TRBD1 might be the D (5 bases). This clonotype was sampled from a human donor with HPV-associated anogenital cancer. CDR3 loop: CATSQIGAVSNQPQHF. The CDR3 nucleotides read TGTGCCACCAGCCAAATTGGGGCGGTAAGCAATCAGCCCCAGCATTTT.